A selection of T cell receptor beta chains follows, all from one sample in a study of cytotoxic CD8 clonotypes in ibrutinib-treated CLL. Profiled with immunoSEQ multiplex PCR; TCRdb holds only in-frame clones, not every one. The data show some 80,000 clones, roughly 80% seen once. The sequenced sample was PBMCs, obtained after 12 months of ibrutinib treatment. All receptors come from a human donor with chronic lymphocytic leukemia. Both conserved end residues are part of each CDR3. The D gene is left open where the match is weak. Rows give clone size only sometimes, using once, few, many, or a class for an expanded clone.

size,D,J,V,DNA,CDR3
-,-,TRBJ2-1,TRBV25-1,TGTGCCAGCAGTGACCAAATCAATGAGCAGTTCTTC,CASSDQINEQFF
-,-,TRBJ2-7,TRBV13,TGTGCCAGCAGCCCCAGAGGGGGAGGACAGTCTTACGAGCAGTACTTC,CASSPRGGGQSYEQYF
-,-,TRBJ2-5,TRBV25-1,TGTGCCAGCCGCGGAGGGGGGGCCCAGTACTTC,CASRGGGAQYF
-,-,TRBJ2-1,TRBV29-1,TGCAGCGTTCTCGGGACTCCCTACAATGAGCAGTTCTTC,CSVLGTPYNEQFF
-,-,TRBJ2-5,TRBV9,TGTGCCAGCAGCCCCCGGGGGCTACAAGAGACCCAGTACTTC,CASSPRGLQETQYF
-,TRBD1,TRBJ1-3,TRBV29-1,TGCAGCGTAAGATGGACAGGGGTGGACACCATATATTTT,CSVRWTGVDTIYF
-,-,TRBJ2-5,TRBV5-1,TGCGCCAGCAGCTACGGGGTCCGGGAGACCCAGTACTTC,CASSYGVRETQYF
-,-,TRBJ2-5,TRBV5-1,TGCGCCAGCAGCTTGCATTGGACAGCCCAAGAGACCCAGTACTTC,CASSLHWTAQETQYF
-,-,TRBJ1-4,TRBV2,TGTGCCAGCAGTGAAGCTGATGAGGGAAAACTGTTTTTT,CASSEADEGKLFF
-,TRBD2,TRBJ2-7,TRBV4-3,TGCGCCAGCAGCCAAGGACTAGCGGCCAACGAGCAGTACTTC,CASSQGLAANEQYF
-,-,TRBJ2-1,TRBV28,TGTGCCAGCAGCCCTTATCGCAATGAGCAGTTCTTC,CASSPYRNEQFF
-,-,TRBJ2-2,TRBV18,TGTGCCAGCTCACCACGACTGGGGGTCACCGGGGAGCTGTTTTTT,CASSPRLGVTGELFF
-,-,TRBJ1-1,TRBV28,TGTGCCAGCACCCGCCGTGGGCAAATAGTTCGGAACACTGAAGCTTTCTTT,CASTRRGQIVRNTEAFF
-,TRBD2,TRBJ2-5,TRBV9,TGTGCCAGCAGCGGCGCTAGCGGGGCCCAAGAGACCCAGTACTTC,CASSGASGAQETQYF
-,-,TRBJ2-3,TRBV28,TGTGCCAGCAGTTTTGGGGGCGGGACCCACACAGATACGCAGTATTTT,CASSFGGGTHTDTQYF
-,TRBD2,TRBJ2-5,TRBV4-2,TGTGCCAGCAGCTTCCCGGGGGGGGAGACCCAGTACTTC,CASSFPGGETQYF
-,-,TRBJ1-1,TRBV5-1,TGCGCCAGCAGCTTCAGCGGGGACGAAGCTTTCTTT,CASSFSGDEAFF
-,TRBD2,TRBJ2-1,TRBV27,TGTGCCAGCAGTTTATTCGGGCTAGCGGGAGGCCCCTACAATGAGCAGTTCTTC,CASSLFGLAGGPYNEQFF
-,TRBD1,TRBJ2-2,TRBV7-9,TGTGCCATCTACCCGACAGGGGGAGACACCGGGGAGCTGTTTTTT,CAIYPTGGDTGELFF
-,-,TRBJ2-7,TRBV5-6,TGTGCCAGCAGCTTGATTGGGCCCGGGGGCGAGCAGTACTTC,CASSLIGPGGEQYF
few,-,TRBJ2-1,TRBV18,TGTGCCAGCTCACTCGGAGGGGCCGCAAATGAGCAGTTCTTC,CASSLGGAANEQFF
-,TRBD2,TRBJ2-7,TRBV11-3,TGTGCCAGCAGCTTAAGCGGGAGCTGGGAGCAGTACTTC,CASSLSGSWEQYF
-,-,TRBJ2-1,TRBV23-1,TGCGCCAGCAACCCGGCGCGGGATGAGCAGTTCTTC,CASNPARDEQFF
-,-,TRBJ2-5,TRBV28,TGTGCCAGCAGCGCAGAGACCCAGTACTTC,CASSAETQYF
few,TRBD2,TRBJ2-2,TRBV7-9,TGTGCCAGCAGCCCCGCGGGGGTGAGCACCGGGGAGCTGTTTTTT,CASSPAGVSTGELFF
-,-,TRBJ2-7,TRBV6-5,TGTGCCACCACCCGGGGCTACGAGCAGTACTTC,CATTRGYEQYF
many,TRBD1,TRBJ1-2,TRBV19,TGTGCCAGTAGTGTGGGACAGGTCTATGGCTACACCTTC,CASSVGQVYGYTF
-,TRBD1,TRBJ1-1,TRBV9,TGTGCCAGCAGCGTATCCACCGGGACAGTCAGAGGGGGGAACACTGAAGCTTTCTTT,CASSVSTGTVRGGNTEAFF
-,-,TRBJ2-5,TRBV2,TGTGCCAGCAGGCTAAGCGTCTCGGGGGAGACCCAGTACTTC,CASRLSVSGETQYF
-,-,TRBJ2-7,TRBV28,TGTGCCAGCAGTTTGGAGGACTACGAACAGTACTTC,CASSLEDYEQYF
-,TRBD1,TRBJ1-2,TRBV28,TGTGCCAGCGGTCGCATAACAGGGGAAGATGGCTACACCTTC,CASGRITGEDGYTF
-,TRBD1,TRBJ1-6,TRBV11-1,TGTGCCAGCAGCTTAACGGCGGGACAGGGGGGTTCACCCCTCCACTTT,CASSLTAGQGGSPLHF
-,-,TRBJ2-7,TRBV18,TGTGCCAGCTCACAGGACACTCCGGGGGAGCAGTACTTC,CASSQDTPGEQYF
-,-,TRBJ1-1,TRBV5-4,TGTGCCAGCAGCTTGGAGAGAAGGGATGAAGCTTTCTTT,CASSLERRDEAFF
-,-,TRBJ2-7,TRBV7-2,TGTGCCAGCAGCTTCGACCAGACGGGGGCGTACTTC,CASSFDQTGAYF
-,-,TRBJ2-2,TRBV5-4,TGTGCCAGCAGCTTGGGTTGGGGGTTCACCGGGGAGCTGTTTTTT,CASSLGWGFTGELFF
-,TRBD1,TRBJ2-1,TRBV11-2,TGTGCCAGCAGCAAGACAGGGCGCTCCTACAATGAGCAGTTCTTC,CASSKTGRSYNEQFF
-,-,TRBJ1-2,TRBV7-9,TGTGCCAGCACCCAAGGCGGCCCCTATGGCTACACCTTC,CASTQGGPYGYTF
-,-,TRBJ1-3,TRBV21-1,TGTGCCAGCACCAACCTCTTGTTT,CASTNLLF
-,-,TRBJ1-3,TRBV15,TGTGCCACCAGCAGAGATTCTCCCTCGGGAAACACCATATATTTT,CATSRDSPSGNTIYF
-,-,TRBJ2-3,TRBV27,TGTGCCAGCCGGAGACTCACAGATACGCAGTATTTT,CASRRLTDTQYF
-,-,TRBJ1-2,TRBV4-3,TGCGCCAGCAGCCAAGAGTGGCAGGCCCTTAACTATGGCTACACCTTC,CASSQEWQALNYGYTF
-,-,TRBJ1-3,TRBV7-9,TGTGCCAGCAGCTTAGGTGCGACAAATATTGGAAACACCATATATTTT,CASSLGATNIGNTIYF
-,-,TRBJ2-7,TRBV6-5,TGTGCCAGCAGCCTCCGACCGAACTCCTACGAGCAGTACTTC,CASSLRPNSYEQYF
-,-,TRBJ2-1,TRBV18,TGTGCCAGCTCACCACCGGGGGAGGCCAATGAGCAGTTCTTC,CASSPPGEANEQFF
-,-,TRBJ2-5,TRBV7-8,TGTGCCAGCAGCTTAGCGGGGAACCCTCAAGAGACCCAGTACTTC,CASSLAGNPQETQYF